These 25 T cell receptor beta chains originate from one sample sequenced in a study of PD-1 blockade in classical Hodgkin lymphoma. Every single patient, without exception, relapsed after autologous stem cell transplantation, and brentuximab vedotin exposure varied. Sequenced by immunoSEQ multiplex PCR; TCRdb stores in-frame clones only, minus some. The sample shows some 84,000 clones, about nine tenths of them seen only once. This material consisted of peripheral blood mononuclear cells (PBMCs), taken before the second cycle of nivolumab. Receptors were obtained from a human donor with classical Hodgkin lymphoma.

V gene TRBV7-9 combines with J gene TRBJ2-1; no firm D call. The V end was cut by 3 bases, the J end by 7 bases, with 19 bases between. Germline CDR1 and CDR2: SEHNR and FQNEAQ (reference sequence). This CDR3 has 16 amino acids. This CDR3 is CASSFVGGPGWNEQFF. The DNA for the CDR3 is TGTGCCAGCAGCTTCGTAGGTGGGCCGGGTTGGAATGAGCAGTTCTTC. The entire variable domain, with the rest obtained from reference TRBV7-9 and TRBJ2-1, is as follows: DTGVSQNPRHKITKRGQNVTFRCDPISEHNRLYWYRQTLGQGPEFLTYFQNEAQLEKSRLLSDRFSAERPKGSFSTLEIQRTEQGDSAMYLCASSFVGGPGWNEQFFGPGTRLTVL.

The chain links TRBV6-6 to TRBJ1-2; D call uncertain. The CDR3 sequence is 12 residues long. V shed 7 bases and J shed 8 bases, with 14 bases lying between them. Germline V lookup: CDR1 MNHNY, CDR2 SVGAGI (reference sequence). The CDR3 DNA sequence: TGTGCCAGCACTAGCCTGGCGGGAGGCTACACCTTC. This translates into CASTSLAGGYTF.

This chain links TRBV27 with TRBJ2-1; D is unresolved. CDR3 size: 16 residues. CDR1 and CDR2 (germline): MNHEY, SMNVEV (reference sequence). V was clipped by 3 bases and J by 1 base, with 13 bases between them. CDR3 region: CASSFYSTTSYNEQFF. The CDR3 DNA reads TGTGCCAGCAGTTTTTACTCTACCACTTCCTACAATGAGCAGTTCTTC.

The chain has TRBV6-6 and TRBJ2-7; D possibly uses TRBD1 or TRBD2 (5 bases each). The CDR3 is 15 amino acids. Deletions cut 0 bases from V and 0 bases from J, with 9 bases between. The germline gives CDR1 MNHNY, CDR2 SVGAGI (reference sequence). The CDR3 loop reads CASSYSGRGSYEQYF. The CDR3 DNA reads TGTGCCAGCAGTTACTCGGGACGGGGCTCCTACGAGCAGTACTTC.

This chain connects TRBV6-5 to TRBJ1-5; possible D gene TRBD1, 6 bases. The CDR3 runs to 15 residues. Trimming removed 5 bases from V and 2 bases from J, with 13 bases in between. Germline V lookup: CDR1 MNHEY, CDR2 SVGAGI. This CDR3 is CASSRQGTRNQPQHF. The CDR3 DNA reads TGTGCCAGCAGTCGACAAGGGACACGCAATCAGCCCCAGCATTTT.

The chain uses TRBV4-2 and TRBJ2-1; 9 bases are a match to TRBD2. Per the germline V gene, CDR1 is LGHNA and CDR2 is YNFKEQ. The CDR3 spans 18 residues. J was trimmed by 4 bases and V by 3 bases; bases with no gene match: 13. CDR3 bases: TGTGCCAGCAGCCAGACCGGTGGCGGGAGGGCCTGGTACAATGAGCAGTTCTTC. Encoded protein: CASSQTGGGRAWYNEQFF.

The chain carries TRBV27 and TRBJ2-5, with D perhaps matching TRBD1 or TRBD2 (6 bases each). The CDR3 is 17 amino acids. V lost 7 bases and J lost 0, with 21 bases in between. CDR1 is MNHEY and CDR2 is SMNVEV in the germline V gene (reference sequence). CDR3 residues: CASTPFWGAPYQETQYF. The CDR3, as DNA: TGTGCCAGCACCCCGTTCTGGGGGGCTCCGTACCAAGAGACCCAGTACTTC.

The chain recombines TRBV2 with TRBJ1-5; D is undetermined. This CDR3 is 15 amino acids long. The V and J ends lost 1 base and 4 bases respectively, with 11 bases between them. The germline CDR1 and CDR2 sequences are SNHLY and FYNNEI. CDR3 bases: TGTGCCAGCAGTGAAGGCGATATTCGGAATCAGCCCCAGCATTTT. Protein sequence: CASSEGDIRNQPQHF.

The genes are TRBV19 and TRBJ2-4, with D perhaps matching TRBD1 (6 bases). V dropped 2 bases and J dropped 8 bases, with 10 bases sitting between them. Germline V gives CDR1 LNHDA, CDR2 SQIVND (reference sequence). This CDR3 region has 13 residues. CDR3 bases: TGTGCCAGTAGTATACAGGGGCCGGACATTCAGTACTTC. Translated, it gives CASSIQGPDIQYF.

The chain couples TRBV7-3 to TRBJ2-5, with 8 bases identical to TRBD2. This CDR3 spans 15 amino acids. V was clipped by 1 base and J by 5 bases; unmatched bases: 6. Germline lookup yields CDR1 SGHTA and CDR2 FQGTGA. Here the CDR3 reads CASSLNGGGKETQYF. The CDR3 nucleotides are TGTGCCAGCAGCTTAAATGGCGGGGGGAAGGAGACCCAGTACTTC. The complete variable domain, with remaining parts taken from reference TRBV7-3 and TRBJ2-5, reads GAGVSQTPSNKVTEKGKYVELRCDPISGHTALYWYRQSLGQGPEFLIYFQGTGAADDSGLPNDRFFAVRPEGSVSTLKIQRTERGDSAVYLCASSLNGGGKETQYFGPGTRLLVL.

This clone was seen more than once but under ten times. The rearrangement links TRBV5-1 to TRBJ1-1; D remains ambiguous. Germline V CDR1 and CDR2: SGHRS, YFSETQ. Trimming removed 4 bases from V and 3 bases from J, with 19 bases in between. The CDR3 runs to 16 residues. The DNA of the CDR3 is TGCGCCAGCAGCCCGTATTCCGGTGGGGTGGACACTGAAGCTTTCTTT. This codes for CASSPYSGGVDTEAFF.

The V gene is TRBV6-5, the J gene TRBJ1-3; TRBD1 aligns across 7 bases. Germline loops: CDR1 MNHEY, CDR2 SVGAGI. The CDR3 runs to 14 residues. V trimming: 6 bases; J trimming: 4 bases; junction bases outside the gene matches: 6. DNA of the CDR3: TGTGCCAGCAGCCCCACAGGGGACGGAAACACCATATATTTT. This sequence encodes CASSPTGDGNTIYF.

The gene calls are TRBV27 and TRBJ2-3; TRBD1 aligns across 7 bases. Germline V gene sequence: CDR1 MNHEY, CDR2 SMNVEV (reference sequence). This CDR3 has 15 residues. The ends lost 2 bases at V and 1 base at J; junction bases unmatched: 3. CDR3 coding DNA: TGTGCCAGCAGTTTACCCGGGACAGGCACAGATACGCAGTATTTT. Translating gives CASSLPGTGTDTQYF.

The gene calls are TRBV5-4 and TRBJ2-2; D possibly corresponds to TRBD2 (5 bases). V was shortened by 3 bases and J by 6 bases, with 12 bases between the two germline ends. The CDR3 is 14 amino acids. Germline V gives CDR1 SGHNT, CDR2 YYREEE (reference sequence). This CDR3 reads CASSSRTAAGELFF. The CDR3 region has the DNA TGTGCCAGCAGCTCTCGGACTGCGGCCGGGGAGCTGTTTTTT.

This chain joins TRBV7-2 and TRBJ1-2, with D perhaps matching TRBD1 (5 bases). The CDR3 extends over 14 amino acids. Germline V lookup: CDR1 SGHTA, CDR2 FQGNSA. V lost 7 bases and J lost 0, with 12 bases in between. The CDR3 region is CASKEGNSNYGYTF. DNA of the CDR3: TGTGCCAGCAAGGAGGGGAATTCTAACTATGGCTACACCTTC.

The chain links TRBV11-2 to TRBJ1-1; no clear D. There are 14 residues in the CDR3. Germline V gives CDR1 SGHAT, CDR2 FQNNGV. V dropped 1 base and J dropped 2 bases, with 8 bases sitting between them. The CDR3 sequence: CASSLVLGNTEAFF. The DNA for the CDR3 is TGTGCCAGCAGCTTAGTATTGGGAAACACTGAAGCTTTCTTT.

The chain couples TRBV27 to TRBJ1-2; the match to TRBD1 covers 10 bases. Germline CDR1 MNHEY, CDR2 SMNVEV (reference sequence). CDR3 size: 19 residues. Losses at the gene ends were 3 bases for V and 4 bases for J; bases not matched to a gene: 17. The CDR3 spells CASSFLGRGQGSHPYGYTF. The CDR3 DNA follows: TGTGCCAGCAGTTTTTTGGGCCGGGGACAGGGGTCCCACCCCTATGGCTACACCTTC.

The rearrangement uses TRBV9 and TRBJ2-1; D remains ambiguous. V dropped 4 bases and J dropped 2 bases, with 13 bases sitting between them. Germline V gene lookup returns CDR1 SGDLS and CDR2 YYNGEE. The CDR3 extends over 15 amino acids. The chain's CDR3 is CASSPRLTAYNEQFF. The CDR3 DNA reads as TGTGCCAGCAGCCCCAGACTTACGGCCTACAATGAGCAGTTCTTC.

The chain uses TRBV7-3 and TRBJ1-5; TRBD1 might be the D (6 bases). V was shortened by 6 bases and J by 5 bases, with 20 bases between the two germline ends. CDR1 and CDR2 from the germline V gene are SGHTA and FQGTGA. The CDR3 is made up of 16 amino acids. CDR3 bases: TGTGCCAGCAGTAGACGGACAGTCCCTGCGCATCAGCCCCAGCATTTT. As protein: CASSRRTVPAHQPQHF.

CDR3 coding DNA: TGCGCCAGCAGCTTGGTGCAGGGTGGGTCCGAGCAGTACTTC. As protein: CASSLVQGGSEQYF. This chain uses TRBV5-1 with TRBJ2-7; TRBD1 might be the D (5 bases). There are 14 residues in the CDR3. V was pared by 0 bases and J by 6 bases, with 13 bases between. CDR1 SGHRS and CDR2 YFSETQ come from the germline V gene.

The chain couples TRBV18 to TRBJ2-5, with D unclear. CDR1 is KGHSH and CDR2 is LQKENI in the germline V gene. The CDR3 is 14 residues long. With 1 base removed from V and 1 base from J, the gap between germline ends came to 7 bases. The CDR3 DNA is TGTGCCAGCTCACCACGTACAGCCCAAGAGACCCAGTACTTC. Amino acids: CASSPRTAQETQYF.

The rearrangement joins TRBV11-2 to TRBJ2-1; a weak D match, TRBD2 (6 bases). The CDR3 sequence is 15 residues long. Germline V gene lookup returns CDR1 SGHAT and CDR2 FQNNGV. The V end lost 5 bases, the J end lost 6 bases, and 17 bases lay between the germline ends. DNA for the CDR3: TGTGCCAGCAGCCCCCTTACCGGGAGTGGCAATGAGCAGTTCTTC. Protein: CASSPLTGSGNEQFF.

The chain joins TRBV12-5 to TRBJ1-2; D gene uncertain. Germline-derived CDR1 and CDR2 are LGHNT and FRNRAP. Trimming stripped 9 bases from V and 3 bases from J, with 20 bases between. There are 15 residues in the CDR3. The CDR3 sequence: CASTPTLGRDYGYTF. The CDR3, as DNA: TGTGCTAGCACCCCTACGCTCGGGAGGGACTATGGCTACACCTTC.

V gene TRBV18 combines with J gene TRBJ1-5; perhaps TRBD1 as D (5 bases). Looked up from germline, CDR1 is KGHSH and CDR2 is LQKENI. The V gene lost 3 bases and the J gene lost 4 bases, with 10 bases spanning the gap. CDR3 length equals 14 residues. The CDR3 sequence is CASSPGPGNQPQHF. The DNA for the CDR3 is TGTGCCAGCTCACCGGGTCCAGGGAATCAGCCCCAGCATTTT.

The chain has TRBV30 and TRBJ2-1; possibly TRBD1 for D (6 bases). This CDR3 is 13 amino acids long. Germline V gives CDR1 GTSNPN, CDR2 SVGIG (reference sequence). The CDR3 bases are TGTGTGTTAGGGACAACCTGGAACGATGAGCAGTTCTTC. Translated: CVLGTTWNDEQFF. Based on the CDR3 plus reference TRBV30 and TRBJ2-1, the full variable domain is SQTIHQWPATLVQPVGSPLSLECTVEGTSNPNLYWYRQAAGRGLQLLFYSVGIGQISSEVPQNLSASRPQDRQFILSSKKLLLSDSGFYLCVLGTTWNDEQFFGPGTRLTVL.